The rows below give T cell receptor beta chains drawn from one sample of a study of T cells in Graves' hyperthyroidism and ophthalmopathy. TCRdb itself ran the multiplex PCR reads through MiXCR, one entry per CDR3 protein. Of about 560,000 distinct CDR3 sequences listed, 15% to 18% are singletons. The sample taken for sequencing was blood. All receptors come from a woman aged 25 to 39 with Graves' hyperthyroidism. The CDR3 runs from the conserved cysteine through the conserved F or W. A D gene is named only where the DNA matches it firmly. The size field is filled for only some rows; it gives once, few, many or a size class.

j_gene	v_gene	abundance	d_gene	CDR3nt	CDR3aa
TRBJ1-1	TRBV29-1	many	.	TGCAGCTTCCAGACCGATCCGAACACTGAAGCTTTCTTT	CSFQTDPNTEAFF
TRBJ1-6	TRBV10-3	few	TRBD1	TGTGCCATCAGTGAGCCTTTGGGACAGCCGAGTTCACCCCTCCACTTT	CAISEPLGQPSSPLHF
TRBJ1-1	TRBV6-1	many	TRBD1	TGTGCCAGCAGCTCCGACAGGGGAGGGGACACTGAAGCTTTCTTT	CASSSDRGGDTEAFF
TRBJ1-5	TRBV4-1	few	TRBD1	TGCGCCAGCAGCCACGGACAGGACAATCAGCCCCAGCATTTT	CASSHGQDNQPQHF
TRBJ2-7	TRBV6-2/TRBV6-3	many	.	TGTGCCAGCAGTTCCACTAGCCCCTACGAGCAGTACTTC	CASSSTSPYEQYF
TRBJ2-2	TRBV12-3/TRBV12-4	many	.	TGTGCCGGGCGGGACAGCAACACCGGGGAGCTGTTTTTT	CAGRDSNTGELFF
TRBJ2-6	TRBV5-8	.	.	TGTGCCAGCAGCTACGACATCTCTGGGGCCAACGTCCTGACTTTC	CASSYDISGANVLTF
TRBJ2-2	TRBV5-6	many	.	TGTGCCAGCAGTCCGGACGTAGGCTGGACCGGGGAGCTGTTTTTT	CASSPDVGWTGELFF
TRBJ2-7	TRBV3-1	many	TRBD2	TGTGCCAGCAGCAAGTCAAGCGGGACCTACGAGCAGTACTTC	CASSKSSGTYEQYF
TRBJ2-7	TRBV7-9	.	.	TGTGCCAGCAGCTTAGCGGCGGGGAGGGAGCAGTACTTC	CASSLAAGREQYF
TRBJ2-3	TRBV18	many	.	TGTGCCAGCTCACCGGGTAACACCGGCCCAATGACGCAGTATTTT	CASSPGNTGPMTQYF
TRBJ1-6	TRBV27	.	TRBD1	TGTGCCAGCAGTCTCCCCGGGACAGGGAATTCACCCCTCCACTTT	CASSLPGTGNSPLHF
TRBJ2-7	TRBV6-6	few	.	TGTGCCAGCAGTTACTCGAACAGGGAGGTTTCCTACGAGCAGTACTTC	CASSYSNREVSYEQYF
TRBJ1-2	TRBV2	many	.	TGTGCCAGCAGTGAACGGGCAGGCTATGGCTACACCTTC	CASSERAGYGYTF